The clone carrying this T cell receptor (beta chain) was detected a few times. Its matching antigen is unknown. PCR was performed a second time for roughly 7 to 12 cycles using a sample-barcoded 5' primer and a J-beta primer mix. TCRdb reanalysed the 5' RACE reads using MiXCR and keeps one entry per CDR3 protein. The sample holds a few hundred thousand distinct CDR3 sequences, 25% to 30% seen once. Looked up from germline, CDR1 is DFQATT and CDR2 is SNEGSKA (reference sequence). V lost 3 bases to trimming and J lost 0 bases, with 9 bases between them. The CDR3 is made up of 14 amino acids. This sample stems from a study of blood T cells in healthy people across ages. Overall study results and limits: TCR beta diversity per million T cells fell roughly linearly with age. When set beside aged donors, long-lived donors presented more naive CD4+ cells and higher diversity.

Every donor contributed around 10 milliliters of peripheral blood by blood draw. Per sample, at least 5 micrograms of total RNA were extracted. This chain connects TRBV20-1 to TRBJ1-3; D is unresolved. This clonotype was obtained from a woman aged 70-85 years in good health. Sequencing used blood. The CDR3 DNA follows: TGCAGTGCTAGGGAGACGAGCTCTGGAAACACCATATATTTT. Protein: CSARETSSGNTIYF.